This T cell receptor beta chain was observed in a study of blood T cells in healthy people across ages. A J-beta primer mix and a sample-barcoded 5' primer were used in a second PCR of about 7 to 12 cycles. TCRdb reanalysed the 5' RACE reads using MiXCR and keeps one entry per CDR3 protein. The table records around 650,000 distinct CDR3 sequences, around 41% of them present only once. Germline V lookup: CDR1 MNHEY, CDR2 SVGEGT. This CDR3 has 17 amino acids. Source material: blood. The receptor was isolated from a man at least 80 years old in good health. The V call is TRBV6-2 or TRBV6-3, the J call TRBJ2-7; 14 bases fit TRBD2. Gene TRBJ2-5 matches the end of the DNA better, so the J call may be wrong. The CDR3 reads CASSSPGTSGSGETQYF. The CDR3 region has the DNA TGTGCCAGCAGCTCCCCCGGGACTAGCGGGAGTGGGGAGACCCAGTACTTC.